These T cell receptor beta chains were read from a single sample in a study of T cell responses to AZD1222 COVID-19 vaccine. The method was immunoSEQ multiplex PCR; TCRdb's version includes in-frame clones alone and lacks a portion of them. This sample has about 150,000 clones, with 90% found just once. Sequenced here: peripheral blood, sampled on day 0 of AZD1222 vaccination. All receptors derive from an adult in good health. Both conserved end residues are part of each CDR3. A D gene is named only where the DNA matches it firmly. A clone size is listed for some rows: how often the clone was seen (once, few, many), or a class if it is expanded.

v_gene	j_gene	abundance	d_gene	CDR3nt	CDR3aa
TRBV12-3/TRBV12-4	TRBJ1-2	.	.	TGTGCCAGCAGTGTACAGGGATATGGCTACACCTTC	CASSVQGYGYTF
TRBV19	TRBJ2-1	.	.	TGTGCCAGTAGTCTCGACGGGGACCTGGGGATATACAATGAGCAGTTCTTC	CASSLDGDLGIYNEQFF
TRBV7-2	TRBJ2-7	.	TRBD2	TGTGCCAGCAGTCGGCGGACTAGCGGCTACGAGCAGTACTTC	CASSRRTSGYEQYF
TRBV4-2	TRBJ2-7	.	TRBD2	TGTGCCAGCAGCCGAGGGGGACTAGCGGGCGGCTCCTACGAGCAGTACTTC	CASSRGGLAGGSYEQYF
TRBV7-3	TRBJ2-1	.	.	TGTGCCAGCAGCTTAATGCGTACAGCCTACAATGAGCAGTTCTTC	CASSLMRTAYNEQFF
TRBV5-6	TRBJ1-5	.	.	TGTGCCAGCAGCTTGGCGGGGGGGCAGCCCCAGCATTTT	CASSLAGGQPQHF
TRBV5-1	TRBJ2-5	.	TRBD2	TGCGCCAGCAGCTTGGCTAGCGGGAGGGGTATCCAAGAGACCCAGTACTTC	CASSLASGRGIQETQYF
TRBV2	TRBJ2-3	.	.	TGTGCCAGCAGTGAATGGGCTAGCGAGAGCACAGATACGCAGTATTTT	CASSEWASESTDTQYF
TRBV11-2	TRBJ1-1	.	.	TGTGCCAGCAGCTTAGATCCTTCAGTGAACACTGAAGCTTTCTTT	CASSLDPSVNTEAFF
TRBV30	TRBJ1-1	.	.	TGTGCCTGGAGCGCCAGGGAGATGAACACTGAAGCTTTCTTT	CAWSAREMNTEAFF
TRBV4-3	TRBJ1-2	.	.	TGCGCCAGCAGCCACCTTGGGGGGTTCTATGGCTACACCTTC	CASSHLGGFYGYTF
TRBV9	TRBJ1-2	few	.	TGTGCCAGCAACGCCGGAGCTAACTATGGCTACACCTTC	CASNAGANYGYTF
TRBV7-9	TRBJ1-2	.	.	TGTGCCAGCAGCTTAGCGCGGGGGGCTGATGGCTACACCTTC	CASSLARGADGYTF
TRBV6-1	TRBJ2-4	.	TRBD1	TGTGCCAGCAGTGAAATGGGGACAGGGTTAATTTACTGTGACTTC	CASSEMGTGLIYCDF
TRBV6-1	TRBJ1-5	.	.	TGTGCCAGCAGTGAGGGACGATTGTCTCAGCCCCAGCATTTT	CASSEGRLSQPQHF
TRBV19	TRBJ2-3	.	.	TGTGCCAGTAGTATAGATAAGACGGACACAGATACGCAGTATTTT	CASSIDKTDTDTQYF
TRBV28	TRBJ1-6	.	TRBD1	TGTGCCAGCAGTTTAGGAGACAGGGTAAATTCACCCCTCCACTTT	CASSLGDRVNSPLHF
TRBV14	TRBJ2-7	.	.	TGTGCCAGCAGTAACGGGGCCTACGAGCAGTACTTC	CASSNGAYEQYF
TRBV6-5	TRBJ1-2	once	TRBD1	TGTGCCAGCAGACCCTACAGGGGGCTGGGCTATGGCTACACCTTC	CASRPYRGLGYGYTF
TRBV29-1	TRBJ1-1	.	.	TGCAGCGTGGGTCCAGGTGGTCGCACTGAAGCTTTCTTT	CSVGPGGRTEAFF
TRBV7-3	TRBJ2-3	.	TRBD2	TGTGCCAGCAGCTTCTCGGGACTAGCGGGGGCCCCGCGGGATACGCAGTATTTT	CASSFSGLAGAPRDTQYF